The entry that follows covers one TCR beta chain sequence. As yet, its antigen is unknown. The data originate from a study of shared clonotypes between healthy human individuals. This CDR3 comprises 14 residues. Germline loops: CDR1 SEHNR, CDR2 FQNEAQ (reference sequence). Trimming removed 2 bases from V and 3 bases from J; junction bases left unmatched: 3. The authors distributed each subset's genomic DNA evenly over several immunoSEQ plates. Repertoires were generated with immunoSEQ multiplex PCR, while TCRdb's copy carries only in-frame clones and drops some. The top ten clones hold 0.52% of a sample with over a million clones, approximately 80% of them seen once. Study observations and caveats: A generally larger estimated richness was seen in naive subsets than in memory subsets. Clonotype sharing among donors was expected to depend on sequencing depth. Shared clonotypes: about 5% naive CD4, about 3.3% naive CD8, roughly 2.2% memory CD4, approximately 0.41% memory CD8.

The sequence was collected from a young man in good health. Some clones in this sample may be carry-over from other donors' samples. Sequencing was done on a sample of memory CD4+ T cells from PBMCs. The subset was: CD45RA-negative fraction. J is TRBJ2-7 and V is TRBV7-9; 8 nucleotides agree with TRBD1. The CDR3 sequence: CASSLRDRIYEQYF. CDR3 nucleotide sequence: TGTGCCAGCAGCTTAAGGGACAGGATCTACGAGCAGTACTTC. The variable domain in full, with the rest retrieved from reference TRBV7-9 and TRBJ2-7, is DTGVSQNPRHKITKRGQNVTFRCDPISEHNRLYWYRQTLGQGPEFLTYFQNEAQLEKSRLLSDRFSAERPKGSFSTLEIQRTEQGDSAMYLCASSLRDRIYEQYFGPGTRLTVT.